This TCR beta chain is from a study of blood T cell repertoires in COVID-19. Study background: Sites across the United States, Italy and Spain contributed samples from acute and convalescent COVID-19. Sample material is recorded as cDNA or gDNA derived from T cells, B-cell-depleted T cells, or PBMCs.

Methods used by the authors: Cell counts per sample came from amplifying reference gene primers. Measured with immunoSEQ multiplex PCR; TCRdb has only the in-frame clones, and not every one. The V and J calls and the clone size are those of that table, but D and trimming were determined from the DNA. The table records approximately 96,000 clones, roughly 90% of them present only once. Germline loops: CDR1 SNHLY, CDR2 FYNNEI. The CDR3 runs to 15 residues. V was shortened by 5 bases and J by 5 bases, with 18 bases between the two germline ends. This chain joins TRBV2 and TRBJ2-5; D is perhaps TRBD2 (6 bases). This clonotype was obtained from an elderly woman with acute or convalescent COVID-19. The sequenced sample consisted of peripheral blood. CDR3 residues: CASSTLATPVETQYF. The CDR3 DNA follows: TGTGCCAGCAGTACTCTAGCGACACCTGTGGAGACCCAGTACTTC.